This T cell receptor (beta chain) was recorded in a study of T cell responses to AZD1222 COVID-19 vaccine. This table comes from immunoSEQ multiplex PCR, and its TCRdb copy is limited to in-frame clones, with some not included. The table includes some 120,000 clones, more than 75% detected once. J gave up 2 bases and V 0 bases, and 6 bases lay outside the gene matches. CDR3 length: 16 amino acids. The germline CDR1 and CDR2 sequences are LGHDT and YNNKEL (reference sequence). Sequenced material: peripheral blood, taken on day 0 of AZD1222 vaccination. This clonotype was obtained from an adult in good health. The chain links TRBV3-1 (or the pseudogene TRBV3-2) to TRBJ2-7; 8 bases match TRBD2. CDR3 in DNA: TGTGCCAGCAGCCAAGAACGACTAGCGATCCCCTACGAGCAGTACTTC. Translating gives CASSQERLAIPYEQYF.